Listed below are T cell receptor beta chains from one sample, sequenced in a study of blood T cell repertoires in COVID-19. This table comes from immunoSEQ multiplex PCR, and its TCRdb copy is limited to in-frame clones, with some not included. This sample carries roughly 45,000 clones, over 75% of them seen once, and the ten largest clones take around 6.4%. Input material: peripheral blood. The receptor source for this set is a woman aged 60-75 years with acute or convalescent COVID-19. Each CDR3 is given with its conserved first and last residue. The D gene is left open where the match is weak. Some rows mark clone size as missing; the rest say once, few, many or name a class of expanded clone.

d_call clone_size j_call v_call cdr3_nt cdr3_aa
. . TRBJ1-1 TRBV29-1 TGCAGCGCCGCAGGCAGAGCAGACACTGAAGCTTTCTTT CSAAGRADTEAFF
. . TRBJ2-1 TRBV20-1 TGCAGTGCCCTCCGGAGGTCTGAGCAGTTCTTC CSALRRSEQFF
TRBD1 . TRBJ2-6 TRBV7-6 TGTGCCAGCAGCCGAGGACAGGCTGGGGCCAACGTCCTGACTTTC CASSRGQAGANVLTF
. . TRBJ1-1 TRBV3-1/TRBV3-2 TGTGCCAGCAGCCAAGACCTACAGGCTTTCTTT CASSQDLQAFF
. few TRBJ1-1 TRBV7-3 TGTGCCAGCGGAGCGGAGAGCCACACTGAAGCTTTCTTT CASGAESHTEAFF
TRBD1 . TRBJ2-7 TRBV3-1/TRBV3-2 TGTGCCAGCAGCCAGGCCGGACAGGGGGCCTACGAGCAGTACTTC CASSQAGQGAYEQYF
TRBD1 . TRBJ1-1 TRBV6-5 TGTGCCAGCAGTCCGCGGACAGGGATGAACACTGAAGCTTTCTTT CASSPRTGMNTEAFF
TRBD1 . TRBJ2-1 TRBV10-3 TGTGCCACCCGGGACAGGGCTAACAATGAGCAGTTCTTC CATRDRANNEQFF
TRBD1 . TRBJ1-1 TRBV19 TGTGCCAGTAGTAGATGGACAGGGAGGACTGAAGCTTTCTTT CASSRWTGRTEAFF
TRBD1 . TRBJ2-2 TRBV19 TGTGCCAGTGGAACAGGGGGCGCCGAAAAGACCGGGGAGCTGTTTTTT CASGTGGAEKTGELFF
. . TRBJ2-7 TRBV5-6 TGTGCCAGCAGCCAGGGCTACGAGCAGTACTTC CASSQGYEQYF
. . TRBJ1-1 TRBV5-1 TGCGCCAGCAGCTTGGTCATCGGGGGATGGAACACTGAAGCTTTCTTT CASSLVIGGWNTEAFF